Included here is one TCR beta chain sequence, with context. These data originate in a study of regulatory T cells in long-lasting Graves disease. Described time point: persistent/refractory GD, antithyroid drugs over 5 years with positive TRAb. RNA extracted from PBMCs served as the sequencing template. Patients came from an endocrinology department in Xi'an, China. Through Arm-PCR of CDR3 regions and iRepertoire HTBI primers, TCR beta libraries were built. TCRdb called the multiplex PCR reads again in MiXCR, with one record for every CDR3 protein. This sample has fewer than 550,000 distinct CDR3 sequences, with 20% to 25% found just once. This receptor was obtained from a female donor with Graves disease. Sequenced material: peripheral blood mononuclear cells (PBMCs), taken when the disease was refractory, from a patient treated with antithyroid drugs.

The DNA for the CDR3 is TGCAGTGCTAGGCGACTGGTGCGGGAGTCGGATGAGCAGTTCTTC. Translated, it gives CSARRLVRESDEQFF. This chain connects TRBV20-1 to TRBJ2-5, with 7 bases lining up with TRBD2. The J call is in doubt because the DNA end fits TRBJ2-1 better. The CDR3 sequence is 15 residues long. Per germline, CDR1 DFQATT and CDR2 SNEGSKA (reference sequence).